This TCR beta chain is from a study of OX40 agonist ivuxolimab in advanced cancers. Profiling relied on immunoSEQ multiplex PCR, and the TCRdb table lists in-frame clones only, not all of them. The table lists about 14,000 clones, around 77% of them singletons, with less than 35% in the top ten. To note about this clone: Its antigen is unknown.

Findings and limits, study-wide: There was clonal expansion of CD4+ and CD8+ blood T cells by week 6 at 0.1 to 3.0 mg/kg.

This TCR was sampled from an adult with an advanced solid tumor such as melanoma, head and neck, liver or kidney cancer. The material sequenced was CD4+ or CD8+ T cells sorted from blood, taken in a trial of the OX40 agonist ivuxolimab.

The CDR3 sequence is CSVENPPGNEQFF. The CDR3 nucleotides read TGCAGCGTTGAGAATCCACCCGGCAATGAGCAGTTCTTC. V usage is TRBV29-1 and J usage is TRBJ2-1; D is undetermined. Germline CDR1 and CDR2: SQVTM and ANQGSEA. Trimming shortened V by 3 bases and J by 6 bases, and 12 bases separated the two germline ends. The CDR3 is 13 amino acids.